The rows below give T cell receptor beta chains drawn from one sample of a study of T cell repertoires in cytomegalovirus infection. These receptors lack a known antigen. Each CDR3 protein gets one entry after TCRdb re-called the reads with MiXCR. Of 400,000 to 600,000 distinct CDR3 sequences detected, about 44% appear once; the ten largest clones hold around 45%. Sequences were derived from cultured PBMCs, sampled from culture after CMV antigen stimulation. These receptor sequences come from a human donor in good health (CMV status not recorded). Some clones in this sample may be carry-over from other donors' samples. Each CDR3 is given with its conserved first and last residue. A D gene is named only where the DNA matches it firmly. Not all rows give a size; the values are once, few, many and, for expanded clones, a class.

j_gene | abundance | d_gene | v_gene | CDR3aa | CDR3nt
TRBJ2-7 | . | TRBD1 | TRBV20-1 | CSAPPTGANEQYF | TGCAGTGCTCCCCCAACAGGGGCCAACGAGCAGTACTTC
TRBJ2-3 | . | TRBD2 | TRBV5-3 | CASSLSSGNSLEQYF | TGTGCCAGCAGCTTGTCTAGCGGCAACTCTCTTGAGCAGTATTTT
TRBJ1-6 | few | . | TRBV2 | CASSEGSPLHF | TGTGCCAGCAGTGAAGGTTCACCCCTCCACTTT
TRBJ2-1 | . | . | TRBV12-5 | CASGLTPDGTPYNEQFF | TGTGCTAGTGGTTTGACTCCGGACGGCACCCCCTACAATGAGCAGTTCTTC
TRBJ2-1 | few | TRBD2 | TRBV7-6 | CASSSSGRGYNEQFF | TGTGCCAGCAGCTCGAGCGGGAGGGGGTACAATGAGCAGTTCTTC
TRBJ1-5 | few | TRBD1 | TRBV2 | CASSPQGASNQPQHF | TGTGCCAGCAGTCCACAGGGGGCGAGCAATCAGCCCCAGCATTTT
TRBJ2-1 | . | TRBD1 | TRBV2 | CASGGQGTQFF | TGTGCCAGCGGTGGACAGGGGACGCAGTTCTTC
TRBJ2-7 | . | . | TRBV20-1 | CSAREGVREQYF | TGCAGTGCTAGAGAGGGGGTTCGCGAGCAGTACTTC
TRBJ2-4 | . | TRBD2 | TRBV6-6 | CASSPGLAGKNIQYF | TGTGCCAGCAGTCCCGGACTAGCGGGAAAGAACATTCAGTACTTC
TRBJ1-4 | few | TRBD1 | TRBV5-4 | CASSSGPGQAYEKLFF | TGTGCCAGCAGCTCGGGACCGGGACAGGCCTATGAAAAACTGTTTTTT
TRBJ2-2 | . | . | TRBV25-1 | CASRWGNGELFF | TGTGCCAGCAGGTGGGGAAACGGGGAGCTGTTTTTT
TRBJ2-5 | . | . | TRBV28 | CASSPPARLGETQYF | TGTGCCAGCAGTCCACCGGCGAGACTCGGGGAGACCCAGTACTTC
TRBJ2-1 | . | . | TRBV18 | CASSPPSHWGKNEQFF | TGTGCCAGCTCACCACCGAGCCATTGGGGAAAAAATGAGCAGTTCTTC
TRBJ2-4 | . | TRBD2 | TRBV7-8 | CASSYETSGRPSQYF | TGTGCCAGCAGCTACGAGACTAGCGGGAGGCCCTCCCAGTACTTC
TRBJ1-1 | few | . | TRBV12-3/TRBV12-4 | CASSLAGPKTQAFF | TGTGCCAGCAGTTTAGCGGGACCCAAGACTCAGGCTTTCTTT
TRBJ2-2 | . | . | TRBV6-2/TRBV6-3 | CASRPAPNTGELFF | TGTGCCAGCAGACCGGCCCCGAACACCGGGGAGCTGTTTTTT
TRBJ2-7 | few | TRBD2 | TRBV7-2 | CASSLAPGGSYEQYF | TGTGCCAGCAGCTTAGCACCGGGGGGCTCCTACGAGCAGTACTTC
TRBJ2-7 | . | TRBD1 | TRBV12-3/TRBV12-4 | CASSTNRDRVNEQYF | TGTGCCAGCAGCACAAACCGGGACAGGGTGAACGAGCAGTACTTC
TRBJ2-3 | . | TRBD2 | TRBV6-2/TRBV6-3 | CASSYLPGLAGLRRDTQYF | TGTGCCAGCAGTTACTTACCGGGACTAGCGGGACTCCGGCGGGATACGCAGTATTTT
TRBJ1-1 | . | . | TRBV7-8 | CASSLRKVNTEAFF | TGTGCCAGCAGCTTACGGAAAGTGAACACTGAAGCTTTCTTT
TRBJ2-1 | . | . | TRBV11-2 | CASSYDSGASYNEQFF | TGTGCCAGCAGCTACGATAGCGGAGCCTCCTACAATGAGCAGTTCTTC
TRBJ2-7 | . | . | TRBV19 | CASSPGQKTYEQYF | TGTGCCAGTAGTCCCGGACAGAAAACCTACGAGCAGTACTTC
TRBJ1-4 | . | . | TRBV10-3 | CAISSGAASEKLFF | TGTGCCATCAGCTCAGGGGCCGCGAGTGAAAAACTGTTTTTT
TRBJ2-7 | few | . | TRBV7-8 | CASSFYVRTVSSYEQYF | TGTGCCAGCAGCTTTTACGTTAGGACGGTGAGCTCCTACGAGCAGTACTTC
TRBJ2-7 | few | TRBD2 | TRBV6-1 | CASITEVAGSYEQYF | TGTGCCAGCATCACCGAGGTAGCGGGCTCCTACGAGCAGTACTTC